This is a list of T cell receptor beta chains from one sample in a study of identical twins. TCRdb re-derived calls from the 5' RACE reads in MiXCR, one entry per CDR3 protein. The sample lists about 530,000 distinct CDR3 sequences, roughly 15% occurring once. The sample was also linked to a second study, of yellow fever vaccine responses in identical twins.

Sequenced material: CD4+ T cells sorted from blood. The receptors were gathered from a young woman in good health. CDR3s include the opening cysteine and the closing phenylalanine or tryptophan. D genes are given only for firm matches. Rows give clone size only sometimes, using once, few, many, or a class for an expanded clone.

J gene	D gene	clone size	V gene	CDR3 protein	CDR3 DNA
TRBJ1-2	TRBD1	few	TRBV5-1	CASSLAGTATYGYTF	TGCGCCAGCAGCTTGGCCGGGACAGCAACCTATGGCTACACCTTC
TRBJ2-3	.	few	TRBV12-3/TRBV12-4	CASSLRWADTQYF	TGTGCCAGCAGTTTACGGTGGGCAGATACGCAGTATTTT
TRBJ2-1	.	.	TRBV5-8	CASSHIIGTSLDEQFF	TGTGCCAGCAGCCATATTATTGGGACAAGCCTCGATGAGCAGTTCTTC
TRBJ2-7	TRBD1	.	TRBV29-1	CSVTRNRGPLYEQYF	TGCAGCGTTACTAGAAACAGGGGGCCCCTCTACGAGCAGTACTTC
TRBJ2-1	TRBD2	.	TRBV12-3/TRBV12-4	CASKLAGALYEQFF	TGTGCCAGCAAACTAGCGGGAGCTTTGTATGAGCAGTTCTTC
TRBJ2-5	.	few	TRBV12-3/TRBV12-4	CASRTRTRRQETQYF	TGTGCCAGCAGGACAAGAACTAGGCGCCAAGAGACCCAGTACTTC
TRBJ1-1	TRBD1	few	TRBV20-1	CSAPGTGKTEAFF	TGCAGTGCCCCTGGGACAGGGAAAACTGAAGCTTTCTTT
TRBJ2-1	.	.	TRBV15	CATSRRGNPYNEQFF	TGTGCCACCAGCAGAAGAGGGAACCCCTACAATGAGCAGTTCTTC
TRBJ1-2	.	few	TRBV6-1	CASSEVLGAAGYTF	TGTGCCAGCAGTGAAGTTTTGGGGGCGGCTGGCTACACCTTC
TRBJ2-5	.	.	TRBV28	CASSYSRKQETQYF	TGTGCCAGCAGTTACTCGCGGAAGCAAGAGACCCAGTACTTC
TRBJ1-1	.	few	TRBV6-2/TRBV6-3	CASSYPIKNTEAFF	TGTGCCAGCAGTTACCCAATCAAGAACACTGAAGCTTTCTTT
TRBJ2-5	.	.	TRBV10-3	CAISERGGSEETQYF	TGTGCCATCAGTGAGAGAGGGGGTTCGGAAGAGACCCAGTACTTC
TRBJ1-2	.	few	TRBV29-1	CSVDSAGNYGYTF	TGCAGCGTTGACTCGGCGGGCAACTATGGCTACACCTTC
TRBJ2-1	TRBD1	.	TRBV7-9	CASNLPLWDRTHNEQFF	TGTGCCAGCAACTTACCATTGTGGGACAGGACCCACAATGAGCAGTTCTTC
TRBJ2-1	TRBD2	few	TRBV7-9	CASTQGLAGDEQFF	TGTGCCAGCACCCAAGGACTAGCGGGCGATGAGCAGTTCTTC
TRBJ1-6	TRBD1	few	TRBV6-1	CASSPGQGYSPLHF	TGTGCCAGCAGCCCCGGACAGGGATATTCACCCCTCCACTTT
TRBJ1-6	.	many	TRBV29-1	CSVPGSPSSYNSPLHF	TGCAGCGTTCCGGGCTCTCCTTCCTCCTATAATTCACCCCTCCACTTT
TRBJ2-3	.	.	TRBV24-1	CATSDVTGTPSTDTQYF	TGTGCCACCAGTGATGTGACAGGTACTCCTAGCACAGATACGCAGTATTTT
TRBJ1-1	.	.	TRBV15	CATTQGRNTEAFF	TGTGCCACCACCCAAGGACGGAACACTGAAGCTTTCTTT
TRBJ1-1	.	few	TRBV10-3	CAISVNPTNTEAFF	TGTGCCATCAGTGTAAATCCGACCAACACTGAAGCTTTCTTT
TRBJ2-2	TRBD2	.	TRBV7-2	CASSLDSGNRELFF	TGTGCCAGCAGCTTGGATAGCGGGAACAGGGAGCTGTTTTTT
TRBJ2-1	TRBD2	.	TRBV3-1	CASSHIRGLASKGNEQFF	TGTGCCAGCAGCCATATCCGGGGACTAGCCTCCAAGGGGAATGAGCAGTTCTTC
TRBJ2-6	.	few	TRBV28	CATLGVTEIPSGANVLTF	TGTGCCACCCTCGGTGTGACAGAAATCCCCTCTGGGGCCAACGTCCTGACTTTC
TRBJ2-1	.	.	TRBV18	CASSSTMPPAVDEQFF	TGTGCCAGCTCCTCCACCATGCCCCCCGCGGTGGATGAGCAGTTCTTC
TRBJ2-1	TRBD2	few	TRBV9	CASSVAGLAGPEFF	TGTGCCAGCAGCGTAGCTGGACTAGCGGGCCCAGAGTTCTTC
TRBJ2-2	.	many	TRBV7-9	CASSLYQNTGELFF	TGTGCCAGCAGCTTATACCAGAACACCGGGGAGCTGTTTTTT
TRBJ2-3	.	.	TRBV12-5	CASGLGTPTSTDTQYF	TGTGCTAGTGGTTTAGGGACACCGACGAGCACAGATACGCAGTATTTT
TRBJ2-1	.	few	TRBV4-2	CASSQEWDLGEQFF	TGTGCCAGCAGCCAAGAATGGGACCTAGGTGAGCAGTTCTTC
TRBJ2-5	.	.	TRBV6-1	CASSGTRGTETQYF	TGTGCCAGCAGTGGGACTAGGGGGACAGAGACCCAGTACTTC
TRBJ2-5	.	few	TRBV7-9	CASSGERGETQYF	TGTGCCAGCAGCGGAGAACGAGGAGAGACCCAGTACTTC
TRBJ2-7	.	.	TRBV7-2	CASSLDRDSEQYF	TGTGCCAGCAGCTTAGACAGGGACTCCGAGCAGTACTTC
TRBJ1-3	.	few	TRBV12-3/TRBV12-4	CANRAGNTIYF	TGTGCCAATAGGGCTGGAAACACCATATATTTT
TRBJ2-1	.	.	TRBV2	CASKGRVPYNEQFF	TGTGCCAGCAAGGGCAGGGTCCCTTACAATGAGCAGTTCTTC
TRBJ2-3	TRBD2	few	TRBV2	CASSASGRGPDTQYF	TGTGCCAGCAGCGCTAGCGGGAGAGGCCCAGATACGCAGTATTTT
TRBJ2-2	TRBD1	.	TRBV11-2	CASSRSTGDTGELFF	TGTGCCAGCAGCCGATCGACAGGGGACACCGGGGAGCTGTTTTTT
TRBJ2-2	TRBD1	few	TRBV4-1	CASSLGTGAAGELFF	TGCGCCAGCAGCCTAGGGACAGGGGCCGCCGGGGAGCTGTTTTTT
TRBJ2-5	TRBD1	few	TRBV11-2	CASSSDRVETQYF	TGTGCCAGCAGCTCGGACAGGGTAGAGACCCAGTACTTC
TRBJ2-1	TRBD2	once	TRBV6-5	CASNLLAGGPGSYNEQFF	TGTGCCAGCAACTTACTAGCGGGGGGGCCCGGCTCCTACAATGAGCAGTTCTTC
TRBJ2-2	.	few	TRBV2	CASSEAPGPTGELFF	TGTGCCAGCAGTGAAGCGCCAGGGCCCACCGGGGAGCTGTTTTTT
TRBJ1-5	TRBD1	many	TRBV12-3/TRBV12-4	CASSPEGAQPQHF	TGTGCCAGCAGTCCAGAGGGGGCCCAGCCCCAGCATTTT
TRBJ2-2	TRBD2	few	TRBV2	CASSAPAGTPTGELFF	TGTGCCAGCAGCGCACCAGCGGGAACCCCCACCGGGGAGCTGTTTTTT
TRBJ2-3	TRBD2	.	TRBV10-3	CAISDLLAGSTDTQYF	TGTGCCATCAGTGACCTACTAGCGGGTTCGACAGATACGCAGTATTTT
TRBJ2-3	TRBD2	.	TRBV11-1	CASSLDVPTSGRFGDTQYF	TGTGCCAGCAGCTTAGACGTCCCCACTAGCGGGAGGTTCGGAGATACGCAGTATTTT
TRBJ2-5	.	.	TRBV24-1	CATSESAGPGTQYF	TGTGCCACCAGTGAATCAGCGGGTCCGGGGACCCAGTACTTC
TRBJ1-6	.	few	TRBV6-5	CASSYGSSYNSPLHF	TGTGCCAGCAGTTATGGCAGCTCCTATAATTCACCCCTCCACTTT
TRBJ1-2	.	few	TRBV4-2	CASSHSGEEYGYTF	TGTGCCAGCAGCCACTCAGGGGAGGAGTATGGCTACACCTTC
TRBJ2-3	.	.	TRBV7-8	CASSPGSLEDTQYF	TGTGCCAGCAGCCCCGGGTCCCTTGAAGATACGCAGTATTTT
TRBJ1-1	.	many	TRBV6-1	CASSNRKGTEAFF	TGTGCCAGCAGCAATAGGAAAGGCACTGAAGCTTTCTTT
TRBJ2-1	.	few	TRBV3-1	CASSQATYYSYNEQFF	TGTGCCAGCAGCCAAGCCACCTATTACTCCTACAATGAGCAGTTCTTC